These 25 T cell receptor beta chains share one sample of origin, sequenced in a study of regulatory T cells in long-lasting Graves disease. Researchers made TCR beta libraries by using iRepertoire HTBI primers and running Arm-PCR on CDR3 regions. One entry per CDR3 protein, called by TCRdb with MiXCR from the multiplex PCR reads. Of roughly 510,000 distinct CDR3 sequences detected, 15% to 20% appear once; the ten largest clones hold approximately 12%. Time point specified: newly diagnosed GD, antithyroid drugs for less than 3 months. The TCR library was prepared using RNA isolated from PBMCs. The data also belong to a second study, concerning T cells in Graves' hyperthyroidism and ophthalmopathy.

The source material was peripheral blood mononuclear cells (PBMCs), sampled at new diagnosis, from a patient treated with antithyroid drugs. The receptors derive from a man younger than 35 with Graves disease.

The rearrangement uses TRBV27 and TRBJ1-3; tentatively, D is TRBD1 (5 bases). Trimming cost V 3 bases and J 4 bases, with 10 bases left between them. The CDR3 has 14 residues. Germline values: CDR1 MNHEY, CDR2 SMNVEV (reference sequence). The CDR3 region has the DNA TGTGCCAGCAGTTTCGCAGGGAAAGGAAACACCATATATTTT. Translated, it gives CASSFAGKGNTIYF.

This clonotype was counted once. Compared with germline, one end of the junction differs, possibly owing to a read error. The V gene is TRBV9, the J gene TRBJ2-5; the D gene is possibly TRBD1 (5 bases). The CDR3 totals 15 residues. From germline, CDR1 is SGDLS and CDR2 YYNGEE. The CDR3 bases are TGTGCCAGCAGCGTAGAAGGGGTGCTACAAGAGATCCAGTACTTC. This sequence encodes CASSVEGVLQEIQYF.

In its sample, this clonotype was seen a few times. This rearrangement joins TRBV7-2 to TRBJ2-1; D may be TRBD2 (5 bases). V was clipped by 4 bases and J by 4 bases, with 14 bases between them. This CDR3 has 15 residues. Germline assignment: CDR1 SGHTA and CDR2 FQGNSA. The chain's CDR3 is CASSWVGAEYNEQFF. Here the CDR3 DNA reads TGTGCCAGCAGCTGGGTAGGAGCGGAGTACAATGAGCAGTTCTTC.

In this sample, this clonotype turned up once. This probably arose from a read error, given a far larger clone one base away. This chain joins TRBV11-1 and TRBJ1-1, with 7 nucleotides matching TRBD1. This CDR3 comprises 14 residues. The germline CDR1 and CDR2 sequences are SGHAT and FQDESV (reference sequence). J was trimmed by 1 base and V by 1 base; bases with no gene match: 0. The CDR3 reads CASSLEGANTEAFF. The CDR3 DNA sequence: TGTGCCAGCAGCTTAGAGGGGGCGAACACTGAAGCTTTCTTT.

Remarks on this clonotype: Since a much larger clone is just one base distant, this may be a read error. The J gene is TRBJ1-1, the V gene TRBV3-1; tentatively, D is TRBD1 (5 bases). The V gene lost 3 bases and the J gene lost 4 bases, with 12 bases spanning the gap. Germline CDR1 and CDR2: LGHDT and YNNKEL (reference sequence). This CDR3 contains 14 residues. This CDR3 reads CASSHGAQVTEAFF. In DNA form, the CDR3 reads TGTGCCAGCAGCCACGGGGCGCAGGTCACTGAAGCTTTCTTT.

This clonotype was observed a few times. This chain joins TRBV28 and TRBJ2-3; D is unresolved. In germline, CDR1 is MDHEN, CDR2 SYDVKM. V lost 5 bases and J 1 base, leaving 10 bases between the germline ends. The CDR3 is 14 residues long. The CDR3 DNA reads as TGTGCCAGCAGTGACTCGGTGGGCACAGATACGCAGTATTTT. It is translated as CASSDSVGTDTQYF.

This clonotype was detected many times. The chain joins TRBV5-1 to TRBJ2-1; TRBD2 matches at 9 bases. The CDR3 is 15 amino acids. Trimming took 7 bases from V and 3 from J; bases not matched to a gene: 8. The germline gives CDR1 SGHRS, CDR2 YFSETQ. The CDR3 coding sequence is TGCGCCAGCGTCCCCACTAGCGGGCTCTACAATGAGCAGTTCTTC. Residues: CASVPTSGLYNEQFF.

This clonotype was recorded many times. The V and J genes are TRBV11-1 and TRBJ2-4; D gene unclear. The CDR3 consists of 15 residues. The ends were cut back, 2 bases at V and 6 bases at J, with 14 bases in the middle. CDR1 SGHAT and CDR2 FQDESV come from the germline V gene (reference sequence). CDR3: CASSLTDGRGNIQYF. The DNA of the CDR3 is TGTGCCAGCAGCTTAACGGACGGTCGAGGAAACATTCAGTACTTC.

The chain has TRBV5-1 and TRBJ2-6; 7 nucleotides match TRBD1. Per germline, CDR1 SGHRS and CDR2 YFSETQ. This CDR3 has 16 residues. Losses at the gene ends were 1 base for V and 2 bases for J; bases not matched to a gene: 3. In nucleotides, the CDR3 is TGCGCCAGCAGCTTGATAGGGGGCGCTGGGGCCAACGTCCTGACTTTC. This codes for CASSLIGGAGANVLTF.

V usage is TRBV7-9 and J usage is TRBJ2-4; 7 nucleotides match TRBD1. The germline gives CDR1 SEHNR, CDR2 FQNEAQ (reference sequence). The CDR3 runs to 15 residues. V lost 5 bases to trimming and J lost 2 bases; unmatched junction nucleotides: 6. DNA for the CDR3: TGTGCCAGCAGCGACAGGGTCGGGACCAAAAACATTCAGTACTTC. Residues: CASSDRVGTKNIQYF.

This clonotype was recorded at least ten times. The chain links TRBV28 to TRBJ2-3; perhaps TRBD2 as D (5 bases). Trimming stripped 2 bases from V and 2 bases from J, with 11 bases between. The CDR3 covers 15 residues. Germline loops: CDR1 MDHEN, CDR2 SYDVKM. CDR3 loop: CASSLPAEATDTQYF. In DNA form, the CDR3 reads TGTGCCAGCAGTTTACCAGCGGAGGCCACAGATACGCAGTATTTT.

The table lists this clonotype with many counts. The chain couples TRBV18 to TRBJ2-7; 7 bases are a match to TRBD1. This CDR3 has 14 residues. Germline CDR1 reads KGHSH; CDR2 reads LQKENI. V dropped 2 bases and J dropped 1; count of bases not matched to a gene: 2. CDR3 DNA sequence: TGTGCCAGCTCACCAGGGGGACAGTCCTACGAGCAGTACTTC. Its translation: CASSPGGQSYEQYF.

This clonotype was seen a handful of times. V is TRBV19 and J is TRBJ2-3; perhaps TRBD2 as D (5 bases). The germline CDR1 and CDR2 sequences are LNHDA and SQIVND (reference sequence). Trimming took 6 bases from V and 7 from J, leaving 14 bases between them. This CDR3 has 13 residues. This CDR3 is CASSSQAAHTQYF. The CDR3 nucleotides read TGTGCCAGTAGCTCCCAAGCGGCCCATACGCAGTATTTT.

Comments on this clonotype: Just one base apart from a much larger clone, this may be a read error. V and J are TRBV28 and TRBJ2-7, with D perhaps TRBD1 (6 bases). The CDR3 runs 13 residues. V lost 4 bases and J lost 7, with 14 bases in between. Germline CDR1 MDHEN, CDR2 SYDVKM. CDR3 sequence: CASSWGRGREQYF. Written as DNA, the CDR3 is TGTGCCAGCAGTTGGGGCAGGGGTAGAGAGCAGTACTTC.

This clonotype was counted many times. The genes are TRBV6-1 and TRBJ2-7, with 9 bases lining up with TRBD2. The CDR3 is made up of 15 amino acids. V lost 6 bases, J lost 2 bases, and 8 bases stayed unmatched. The germline CDR1 and CDR2 sequences are MNHNS and SASEGT. The CDR3 reads CASSPWAGGPYEQYF. In DNA form, the CDR3 reads TGTGCCAGCAGCCCCTGGGCGGGGGGGCCCTACGAGCAGTACTTC.

The chain carries TRBV27 and TRBJ1-2, with 8 bases aligning to TRBD1. The germline V gene has CDR1 MNHEY and CDR2 SMNVEV (reference sequence). This CDR3 spans 14 amino acids. The junction had 6 bases not matched to a gene; V was cut back by 5 bases and J by 4 bases. CDR3 region: CASSEGQGLYGYTF. The DNA of the CDR3 is TGTGCCAGCAGTGAAGGACAGGGCCTCTATGGCTACACCTTC.

CDR3 sequence (DNA): TGTGCCAGCAGCTGGACAGGGGCCAACTATGGCTACACCTTC. Protein: CASSWTGANYGYTF. The chain employs TRBV7-9 and TRBJ1-2; 9 nucleotides match TRBD1. The CDR3 sequence is 14 residues long. V lost 4 bases, J lost 2 bases, and 2 bases stayed unmatched. Per germline, CDR1 SEHNR and CDR2 FQNEAQ (reference sequence). Full variable domain (remainder filled in from reference TRBV7-9 and TRBJ1-2): DTGVSQNPRHKITKRGQNVTFRCDPISEHNRLYWYRQTLGQGPEFLTYFQNEAQLEKSRLLSDRFSAERPKGSFSTLEIQRTEQGDSAMYLCASSWTGANYGYTFGSGTRLTVV.

This clonotype was counted between two and nine times. The genes are TRBV15 and TRBJ1-3; D not certain. The length of the CDR3 is 15 residues. With 3 bases removed from V and 1 base from J, the gap between germline ends came to 10 bases. Germline V gene data show CDR1 as LNHNV and CDR2 as YYDKDF (reference sequence). The CDR3 reads CATSSGGGSGNTIYF. CDR3 DNA sequence: TGTGCCACCAGCAGTGGTGGTGGTTCTGGAAACACCATATATTTT.

The CDR3 spells CASSGIGGRYTDTQYF. CDR3 nucleotides: TGTGCCAGCAGCGGAATTGGCGGGAGGTACACAGATACGCAGTATTTT. The chain employs TRBV7-3 and TRBJ2-3; 8 nucleotides match TRBD2. The CDR3 is made up of 16 amino acids. Looked up from germline, CDR1 is SGHTA and CDR2 is FQGTGA. Unmatched junction bases numbered 9, after V lost 5 bases and J lost 2 bases.

This clonotype was picked up a small number of times. This rearrangement joins TRBV9 to TRBJ1-2, with 9 nucleotides matching TRBD1. J was trimmed by 3 bases and V by 3 bases; bases with no gene match: 6. Germline V gives CDR1 SGDLS, CDR2 YYNGEE. CDR3 length: 15 residues. The CDR3 region has the DNA TGTGCCAGCAGCGGAATACAGGGGGCAGACTATGGCTACACCTTC. Translation: CASSGIQGADYGYTF.

In its sample, this clonotype was seen many times. This chain uses TRBV20-1 with TRBJ1-5; maybe TRBD1 (5 bases). The CDR3 extends over 13 amino acids. V shed 3 bases and J shed 9 bases, with 15 bases lying between them. Germline V gene sequence: CDR1 DFQATT, CDR2 SNEGSKA (reference sequence). CDR3 nucleotides: TGCAGTGCTAGTGACTTTACTGGGACGCCCCAGCATTTT. Its protein product is CSASDFTGTPQHF.

Many counts were recorded for this clonotype. The rearrangement joins TRBV11-2 to TRBJ1-1, with unresolved D. This CDR3 region has 12 residues. V was shortened by 3 bases and J by 3 bases, with 5 bases between the two germline ends. In germline, CDR1 is SGHAT, CDR2 FQNNGV. The CDR3 loop is CASSLGDTEAFF. The CDR3 coding sequence is TGTGCCAGCAGCTTGGGTGACACTGAAGCTTTCTTT.

This clonotype was counted at least ten times. The genes are TRBV15 and TRBJ2-7; D remains unclear. Trimming took 2 bases from V and 6 from J, leaving 11 bases between them. Germline V gene lookup returns CDR1 LNHNV and CDR2 YYDKDF (reference sequence). This CDR3 contains 13 residues. The CDR3 nucleotides read TGTGCCACCAGCAGACCTACCCATGGCGAGCAGTACTTC. It encodes CATSRPTHGEQYF.

The V gene is TRBV7-2, the J gene TRBJ2-5, with 7 positions matching TRBD1. Germline V gives CDR1 SGHTA, CDR2 FQGNSA. The trim removed 2 bases at V and 4 bases at J, leaving 4 bases unmatched. This CDR3 comprises 14 residues. CDR3 DNA: TGTGCCAGCAGCTTAACAGGGGACCGAGAGACCCAGTACTTC. Translated, it gives CASSLTGDRETQYF. Full variable domain (missing parts from reference TRBV7-2 and TRBJ2-5): GAGVSQSPSNKVTEKGKDVELRCDPISGHTALYWYRQSLGQGLEFLIYFQGNSAPDKSGLPSDRFSAERTGGSVSTLTIQRTQQEDSAVYLCASSLTGDRETQYFGPGTRLLVL.

The CDR3 nucleotides are TGCGCCAGCCGGATGGCGGGCGGCTACAATGAGCAGTTCTTC. Translation gives CASRMAGGYNEQFF. The gene calls are TRBV10-2 and TRBJ2-1, with D perhaps TRBD2 (5 bases). V was cut by 8 bases and J by 3 bases, with 14 bases left in between. This CDR3 has 14 amino acids. Per germline, CDR1 WSHSY and CDR2 SAAADI.